The clone carrying this T cell receptor beta chain has just a few counts. The library put unique molecular identifiers onto individual cDNA molecules. TCRdb reprocessed the RACE reads via MiXCR and lists one record per CDR3 protein. In the table there are around 42,000 distinct CDR3 sequences, 9.5% to 10% of which are singletons. Germline V lookup: CDR1 SGHAT, CDR2 FQNNGV. The CDR3 covers 13 residues. J gave up 3 bases and V 5 bases, and 1 base lay outside the gene matches. Time point noted: patch test 2, 6 weeks after DPC sensitization. Treatment: therapeutic diphenylcyclopropenone sensitization with weekly scalp DPC. Unfractionated whole blood yielded total RNA. The data originate from a study of human T cells and chemical hapten exposure.

The sequencing here drew on whole blood, taken in connection with sensitization to the hapten diphenylcyclopropenone (DPC). The source of this sequence is a woman aged 25-40 years with alopecia areata. Some clones in this sample may be carry-over from other donors' samples. The chain couples TRBV11-2 to TRBJ1-1; TRBD1 matches 9 bases. The CDR3 sequence is CASSRDRDTEAFF. CDR3 DNA: TGTGCCAGCAGCCGGGACAGGGACACTGAAGCTTTCTTT.